The subject of this entry is one T cell receptor (beta chain). The data stem from a study of blood T cells in healthy people across ages. Each donor gave ten milliliters of peripheral blood. For the second PCR, which ran for roughly 6 to 12 cycles, a sample-barcoded 5' primer and a J-beta primer mix were used. Each of the cDNA molecules was tagged by a template-switch adaptor with 12 random nucleotides. TCRdb re-analysed the 5' RACE reads in MiXCR, keeping a single row per CDR3 protein. The table shows 800,000 to 950,000 distinct CDR3 sequences, with roughly 48% occurring only once. The CDR3 is 14 amino acids. Trimming took off 3 bases at V and 5 bases at J, with 14 bases between the two ends. CDR1 SGHRS and CDR2 YFSETQ come from the germline V gene.

The TCR sequence derives from a man aged 25 to 40 in good health. Sequenced material: blood. This sequence joins TRBV5-1 and TRBJ1-1; TRBD1 might be the D (5 bases). The CDR3 nucleotides are TGCGCCAGCAGCTCGACTGCAGGGAGGACTGAAGCTTTCTTT. This encodes CASSSTAGRTEAFF.